Listed below are T cell receptor beta chains from one sample, sequenced in a study of T cell changes during pregnancy in multiple sclerosis. Sequencing was performed with immunoSEQ multiplex PCR; in TCRdb, only in-frame clones are kept and a portion is missing. This table holds tens of thousands of clones, about 92% found once. The sample consisted of peripheral blood, taken in the first trimester of pregnancy. The source of these receptors is a female donor with multiple sclerosis, enrolled in a pregnancy study. The CDR3 runs from the conserved cysteine through the conserved F or W. Each record gives: D gene, clone size, V gene, J gene, CDR3 protein, CDR3 DNA. The D gene is left open where the match is weak. Where a row states a size, it is once, few, many or the class of an expanded clone; other rows omit it.

d_call: TRBD1
clone_size: .
v_call: TRBV28
j_call: TRBJ2-6
cdr3_aa: CASSFGTGGSGANVLTF
cdr3_nt: TGTGCCAGCAGTTTCGGGACAGGGGGCTCTGGGGCCAACGTCCTGACTTTC

d_call: .
clone_size: .
v_call: TRBV2
j_call: TRBJ1-2
cdr3_aa: CASTGDSNYGYTF
cdr3_nt: TGTGCCAGCACGGGGGATTCTAACTATGGCTACACCTTC

d_call: TRBD1
clone_size: .
v_call: TRBV30
j_call: TRBJ1-5
cdr3_aa: CAWSGRGQGNQPQHF
cdr3_nt: TGTGCCTGGAGCGGGAGGGGGCAGGGTAATCAGCCCCAGCATTTT

d_call: .
clone_size: .
v_call: TRBV6-5
j_call: TRBJ1-1
cdr3_aa: CASSSTDRNTEAFF
cdr3_nt: TGTGCCAGCAGTTCCACCGACAGGAACACTGAAGCTTTCTTT

d_call: .
clone_size: .
v_call: TRBV7-9
j_call: TRBJ2-3
cdr3_aa: CASSLAADTQYF
cdr3_nt: TGTGCCAGCAGCTTAGCCGCAGATACGCAGTATTTT

d_call: TRBD1
clone_size: .
v_call: TRBV5-1
j_call: TRBJ1-1
cdr3_aa: CASRWDSTEAFF
cdr3_nt: TGCGCCAGCAGATGGGACAGCACTGAAGCTTTCTTT

d_call: .
clone_size: .
v_call: TRBV29-1
j_call: TRBJ1-4
cdr3_aa: CSVEDLERGNEKLFF
cdr3_nt: TGCAGCGTTGAAGATCTTGAGCGGGGCAATGAAAAACTGTTTTTT

d_call: .
clone_size: .
v_call: TRBV4-2
j_call: TRBJ2-1
cdr3_aa: CASSPTHEIRDKNNEQFF
cdr3_nt: TGTGCCAGCAGCCCGACCCATGAAATCCGGGACAAAAACAATGAGCAGTTCTTC

d_call: .
clone_size: .
v_call: TRBV4-1
j_call: TRBJ1-1
cdr3_aa: CASSQAGGAFAMNTEAFF
cdr3_nt: TGCGCCAGCAGCCAAGCGGGGGGGGCCTTTGCAATGAACACTGAAGCTTTCTTT

d_call: TRBD1
clone_size: .
v_call: TRBV10-3
j_call: TRBJ1-1
cdr3_aa: CAISADTGGWTEAFF
cdr3_nt: TGTGCCATCAGTGCGGATACAGGGGGCTGGACTGAAGCTTTCTTT

d_call: TRBD2
clone_size: once
v_call: TRBV27
j_call: TRBJ2-1
cdr3_aa: CASFFGGSGRGNEQFF
cdr3_nt: TGTGCCAGCTTCTTTGGGGGTAGCGGGAGAGGGAATGAGCAGTTCTTC

d_call: TRBD1
clone_size: .
v_call: TRBV4-1
j_call: TRBJ1-1
cdr3_aa: CASSRDSGNTEAFF
cdr3_nt: TGCGCCAGCAGTCGGGACAGCGGGAACACTGAAGCTTTCTTT

d_call: TRBD1
clone_size: once
v_call: TRBV19
j_call: TRBJ1-2
cdr3_aa: CASSLGQGQAGYTF
cdr3_nt: TGTGCCAGTAGTTTAGGACAGGGGCAAGCTGGCTACACCTTC

d_call: TRBD1
clone_size: .
v_call: TRBV7-9
j_call: TRBJ1-5
cdr3_aa: CASSLGQGDQPQHF
cdr3_nt: TGTGCCAGCAGCTTGGGACAGGGGGATCAGCCCCAGCATTTT

d_call: .
clone_size: .
v_call: TRBV5-4
j_call: TRBJ2-7
cdr3_aa: CASSLDSTDEQYF
cdr3_nt: TGTGCCAGCAGCTTGGACAGTACCGACGAGCAGTACTTC